A single sample is the source of the 23 T cell receptor beta chains below, sequenced in a study of patients and donors after allogeneic stem cell transplantation. TCRdb passed the RT-PCR reads through MiXCR, listing each CDR3 protein once. The sample consists of over 150,000 distinct CDR3 sequences, roughly 30% of them appearing once. The sample comprised blood, either unsorted or a sorted T cell fraction (not recorded which). The receptors stem from a human donor who was either an allogeneic HSCT recipient or a stem cell or donor lymphocyte infusion donor (not recorded which). It is not recorded whose cells these are; they may come from a transplant donor.

This clonotype was recorded a few times. The chain combines TRBV20-1 with TRBJ2-7; weak D call: TRBD1 (5 bases). The CDR3 covers 15 residues. Germline values: CDR1 DFQATT, CDR2 SNEGSKA (reference sequence). V lost 3 bases to trimming and J lost 0 bases, with 15 bases between them. DNA for the CDR3: TGCAGTGCTAGCGCCCCGTCCCAGGGCTCCTACGAGCAGTACTTC. Protein product: CSASAPSQGSYEQYF.

V usage is TRBV6-5 and J usage is TRBJ2-3; 11 nucleotides align to TRBD1. The V gene end was trimmed by 2 bases and the J gene end by 10 bases; junction bases not matched to a gene: 5. This CDR3 has 14 amino acids. CDR1 and CDR2 (germline): MNHEY, SVGAGI. CDR3 sequence: CASSYGTGGYSQYF. The CDR3 region has the DNA TGTGCCAGCAGTTACGGGACAGGGGGGTATTCGCAGTATTTT.

The chain couples TRBV20-1 to TRBJ2-3, with TRBD2 identical over 9 bases. CDR3 length: 14 amino acids. Germline V CDR1 and CDR2: DFQATT, SNEGSKA (reference sequence). V trimming: 5 bases; J trimming: 4 bases; junction bases outside the gene matches: 7. The CDR3 DNA reads as TGCAGTGCTGGGCGTAGCGGGAGCGCAGATACGCAGTATTTT. It specifies CSAGRSGSADTQYF.

The chain couples TRBV6-1 to TRBJ1-3, with D possibly TRBD1 on 5 matching bases. The CDR3 sequence is 15 residues long. Germline lookup yields CDR1 MNHNS and CDR2 SASEGT. The V end was cut by 7 bases, the J end by 0 bases, with 13 bases between. This CDR3 reads CASTRDAGSGNTIYF. The CDR3 DNA follows: TGTGCCAGCACGCGGGACGCAGGCTCTGGAAACACCATATATTTT.

The chain is built from TRBV2 and TRBJ2-7; D is uncertain. Trimming took off 7 bases at V and 5 bases at J, with 12 bases between the two ends. Germline lookup yields CDR1 SNHLY and CDR2 FYNNEI. The CDR3 is 12 residues long. This CDR3 reads CASTDHPDEQYF. CDR3 sequence (DNA): TGTGCCAGCACCGATCATCCGGACGAGCAGTACTTC.

This clonotype showed up just a few times. The V gene is TRBV2, the J gene TRBJ1-1; the D is unclear. CDR1 and CDR2 from the germline V gene are SNHLY and FYNNEI. CDR3 length: 12 residues. The V end was cut by 4 bases, the J end by 2 bases, with 5 bases between. The CDR3 DNA reads TGTGCCAGCAGTGTTGGTAACACTGAAGCTTTCTTT. Its translation: CASSVGNTEAFF. Together with reference TRBV2 and TRBJ1-1, the CDR3 gives the full variable domain: EPEVTQTPSHQVTQMGQEVILRCVPISNHLYFYWYRQILGQKVEFLVSFYNNEISEKSEIFDDQFSVERPDGSNFTLKIRSTKLEDSAMYFCASSVGNTEAFFGQGTRLTVV.

The chain has TRBV4-2 and TRBJ2-7, with TRBD2 matching 11 bases. From germline, CDR1 is LGHNA and CDR2 YNFKEQ. This CDR3 is built from 13 residues. With V trimmed by 6 bases and J by 7 bases, 5 bases remained unmatched. CDR3 in amino acids: CASRTSGIGEQYF. CDR3 DNA: TGTGCCAGCAGGACTAGCGGGATTGGGGAGCAGTACTTC.

The table lists this clonotype with a few counts. This chain joins TRBV10-3 and TRBJ2-4; TRBD2 matches 14 bases. Trimming cost V 4 bases and J 1 base; bases outside gene matches: 9. Germline CDR1 is ENHRY and CDR2 is SYGVKD. The CDR3 length is 19 residues. CDR3 protein: CAISAAGLAGAAAKNIQYF. In DNA form, the CDR3 reads TGTGCCATCAGTGCGGCGGGACTAGCGGGAGCGGCGGCCAAAAACATTCAGTACTTC.

V and J are TRBV9 and TRBJ2-1, with unresolved D. The CDR3 runs 18 residues. Per the germline V gene, CDR1 is SGDLS and CDR2 is YYNGEE. Trimming pared 3 bases from V and 4 bases from J, leaving 23 bases between. The CDR3 coding sequence is TGTGCCAGCAGCGGTTCTAGGATTGCGGCCCCCGGGTACAATGAGCAGTTCTTC. It translates to CASSGSRIAAPGYNEQFF. Full variable domain (outside the CDR3, taken from reference TRBV9 and TRBJ2-1): DSGVTQTPKHLITATGQRVTLRCSPRSGDLSVYWYQQSLDQGLQFLIQYYNGEERAKGNILERFSAQQFPDLHSELNLSSLELGDSALYFCASSGSRIAAPGYNEQFFGPGTRLTVL.

This clonotype was seen more than once but under ten times. The rearrangement links TRBV5-1 to TRBJ1-2; D possibly corresponds to TRBD1 (5 bases). With 0 bases removed from V and 5 bases from J, the gap between germline ends came to 17 bases. The CDR3 is 16 residues long. Germline assignment: CDR1 SGHRS and CDR2 YFSETQ. The CDR3 sequence: CASSLGQWPLVYGYTF. In DNA form, the CDR3 reads TGCGCCAGCAGCTTGGGACAGTGGCCGCTCGTATATGGCTACACCTTC.

This clonotype was observed a handful of times. The chain couples TRBV3-1 to TRBJ2-2, with D uncertain. Germline loops: CDR1 LGHDT, CDR2 YNNKEL (reference sequence). The CDR3 length is 15 residues. V was cut by 4 bases and J by 1 base, with 10 bases left in between. The CDR3 DNA sequence: TGTGCCAGCAGCCCTTCTCCAGGGAACACCGGGGAGCTGTTTTTT. Translating it yields CASSPSPGNTGELFF. The whole variable domain, remainder taken from reference TRBV3-1 and TRBJ2-2, is DTAVSQTPKYLVTQMGNDKSIKCEQNLGHDTMYWYKQDSKKFLKIMFSYNNKELIINETVPNRFSPKSPDKAHLNLHINSLELGDSAVYFCASSPSPGNTGELFFGEGSRLTVL.

This sequence joins TRBV28 and TRBJ2-1, with D possibly matching TRBD2 (5 bases). CDR1 and CDR2 from the germline V gene are MDHEN and SYDVKM. The CDR3 runs to 16 residues. Trimming took 5 bases from V and 4 from J, leaving 18 bases between them. This CDR3 is CASSTGWGDSYNEQFF. CDR3 nucleotides: TGTGCCAGCAGTACCGGATGGGGAGACTCGTACAATGAGCAGTTCTTC.

The gene calls are TRBV6-6 and TRBJ2-7; 8 bases fit TRBD1. The junction had 8 bases not matched to a gene; V was cut back by 6 bases and J by 1 base. Germline V gene lookup returns CDR1 MNHNY and CDR2 SVGAGI (reference sequence). This CDR3 has 15 amino acids. The CDR3 nucleotides read TGTGCCAGCAGAACAGACAGGGGAGGTTCCTACGAGCAGTACTTC. It encodes CASRTDRGGSYEQYF.

This clonotype was recorded a few times. This chain joins TRBV4-3 and TRBJ2-7; D might be TRBD2 (6 bases). V was pared by 0 bases and J by 3 bases, with 9 bases between. The germline CDR1 and CDR2 sequences are LGHNA and YSLEER. The CDR3 is made up of 14 amino acids. CDR3 region: CASSQDVRGYEQYF. CDR3 bases: TGCGCCAGCAGCCAAGATGTGCGGGGCTACGAGCAGTACTTC.

V is TRBV4-3 and J is TRBJ2-5; the D gene is possibly TRBD1 (6 bases). V was trimmed by 4 bases and J by 5 bases, leaving 17 bases between them. CDR1 is LGHNA, CDR2 YSLEER, per germline. This CDR3 contains 15 residues. The CDR3: CASSLGHEKGETQYF. The CDR3 DNA reads as TGCGCCAGCAGCCTGGGACACGAGAAGGGGGAGACCCAGTACTTC.

The chain employs TRBV29-1 and TRBJ2-3; 7 bases agree with TRBD1. The ends lost 6 bases at V and 4 bases at J; junction bases unmatched: 7. The germline CDR1 and CDR2 sequences are SQVTM and ANQGSEA. The CDR3 extends over 13 amino acids. The CDR3 DNA reads as TGCAGCGTGGATGACAGGGCCGCAGATACGCAGTATTTT. Translation: CSVDDRAADTQYF.

This clonotype was detected only a few times. The chain combines TRBV12-3 or TRBV12-4 with TRBJ1-2, with 7 bases that match TRBD1. The junction had 6 bases not matched to a gene; V was cut back by 2 bases and J by 6 bases. The length of the CDR3 is 14 residues. This CDR3 reads CASSLFDREHGYTF. The DNA for the CDR3 is TGTGCCAGCAGTTTATTTGACAGGGAACATGGCTACACCTTC.

This chain connects TRBV20-1 to TRBJ2-3, with D tentatively TRBD2 (5 bases). Trimming removed 5 bases at V and 6 bases at J, with 15 bases between. The CDR3 has 13 residues. Germline V gene lookup returns CDR1 DFQATT and CDR2 SNEGSKA (reference sequence). For the CDR3, the DNA is TGCAGTGCTCCCCGAGACGGCGGGGATACGCAGTATTTT. This codes for CSAPRDGGDTQYF.

This clonotype has only a few counts. The V gene is TRBV14, the J gene TRBJ1-6, with TRBD1 as a possible D gene (5 bases). Per the germline V gene, CDR1 is SGHDN and CDR2 is FVKESK. CDR3 length: 15 amino acids. Trimming took 1 base from V and 9 from J, leaving 13 bases between them. The chain's CDR3 is CASSQVGTAISPLHF. CDR3 DNA sequence: TGTGCCAGCAGCCAAGTCGGGACGGCCATTTCACCCCTCCACTTT.

The J gene is TRBJ2-3, the V gene TRBV28; possible D gene TRBD1, 5 bases. The CDR3 has 16 residues. V dropped 3 bases and J dropped 3 bases, with 16 bases sitting between them. Germline loops: CDR1 MDHEN, CDR2 SYDVKM. The CDR3 nucleotides read TGTGCCAGCAGTTTGTACGGACAAGTCCAAACAGATACGCAGTATTTT. It codes for CASSLYGQVQTDTQYF.

This clonotype occurred a few times. CDR3 residues: CASSTTGAPNTEAFF. The CDR3 DNA reads TGTGCCAGCAGCACGACAGGGGCCCCGAACACTGAAGCTTTCTTT. The chain has TRBV7-9 and TRBJ1-1, with 8 bases identical to TRBD1. V lost 5 bases, J lost 1 base, and 6 bases stayed unmatched. The CDR3 is 15 residues long. The V gene's germline CDR1 is SEHNR and CDR2 FQNEAQ (reference sequence).

This clonotype was recorded a few times. DNA for the CDR3: TGTGCCAGCAGTTACTCTGTACAGGGCCTTCTCTCCTACGAGCAGTACTTC. It yields the protein CASSYSVQGLLSYEQYF. The chain couples TRBV6-6 to TRBJ2-7; D is perhaps TRBD1 (6 bases). The CDR3 loop spans 17 amino acids. V lost 0 bases, J lost 0 bases, and 15 bases lay in between. Germline assignment: CDR1 MNHNY and CDR2 SVGAGI (reference sequence).

Turning to this clonotype: It is likely a read error, because the conserved phenylalanine at the end of the CDR3 is missing. The J gene is TRBJ2-7, the V gene TRBV7-9, with D maybe TRBD1 (6 bases). CDR1 is SEHNR, CDR2 FQNEAQ, per germline (reference sequence). V dropped 3 bases and J dropped 0 bases, with 15 bases sitting between them. The CDR3 is 16 amino acids. This CDR3 is CASSFHDRRLSYEQYS. The CDR3, as DNA: TGTGCCAGCAGCTTCCACGACAGGCGGCTCTCCTACGAGCAGTACTCC.